This T cell receptor (delta chain) was retrieved from a study of gamma-delta T cells after stem cell transplantation. The CDR3 spans 23 residues. CDR1 and CDR2 (germline): GEAIGNYY, EKD. The trim removed 0 bases at V and 3 bases at J, leaving 24 bases unmatched. TCRdb re-identified clones in the RT-PCR reads via CATT. Of some 2,000 delta-chain clones detected, 33% appear once; the ten largest clones hold under 20%. This clone appeared a few times. Sequencing used gamma-delta T cells. This sequence joins TRDV2 and TRDJ1; TRDD3 aligns across 13 bases. The TCR sequence derives from a human donor. It is not recorded whose cells these are; they may come from a transplant donor. CDR3 protein: CACDTIQGVLGDTRRDLADKLIF. The CDR3 DNA sequence: TGTGCCTGTGACACCATTCAAGGCGTACTGGGGGATACGCGTAGAGATTTAGCCGATAAACTCATCTTT.